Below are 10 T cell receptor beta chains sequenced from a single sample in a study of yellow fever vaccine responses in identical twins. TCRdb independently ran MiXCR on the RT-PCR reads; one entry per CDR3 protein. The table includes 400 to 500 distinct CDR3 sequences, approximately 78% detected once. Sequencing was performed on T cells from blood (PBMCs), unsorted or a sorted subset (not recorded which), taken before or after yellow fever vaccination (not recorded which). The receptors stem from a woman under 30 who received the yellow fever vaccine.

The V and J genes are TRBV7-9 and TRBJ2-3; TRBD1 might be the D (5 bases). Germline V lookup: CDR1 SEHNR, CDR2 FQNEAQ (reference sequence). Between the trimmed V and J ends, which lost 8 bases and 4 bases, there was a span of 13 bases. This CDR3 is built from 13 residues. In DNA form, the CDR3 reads TGTGCCAGCGGGGCAGGGATGCCAGATACGCAGTATTTT. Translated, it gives CASGAGMPDTQYF.

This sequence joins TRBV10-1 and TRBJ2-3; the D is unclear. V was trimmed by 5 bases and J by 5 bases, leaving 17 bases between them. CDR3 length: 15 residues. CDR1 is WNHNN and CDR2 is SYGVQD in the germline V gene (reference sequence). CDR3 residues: CASSSTRLGIDTQYF. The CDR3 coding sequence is TGCGCCAGCAGTTCAACAAGGCTAGGAATAGATACGCAGTATTTT.

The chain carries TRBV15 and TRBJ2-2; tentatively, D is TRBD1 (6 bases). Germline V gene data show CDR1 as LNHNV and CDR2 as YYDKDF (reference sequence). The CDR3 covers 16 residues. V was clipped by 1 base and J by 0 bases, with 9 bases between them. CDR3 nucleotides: TGTGCCACCAGCAGAGGACAGGAACCGAACACCGGGGAGCTGTTTTTT. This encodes CATSRGQEPNTGELFF.

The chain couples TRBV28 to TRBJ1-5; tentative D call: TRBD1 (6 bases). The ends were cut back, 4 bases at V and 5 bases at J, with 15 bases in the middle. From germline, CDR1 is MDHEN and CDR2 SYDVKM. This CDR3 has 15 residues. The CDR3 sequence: CASSSVGAGDQPQHF. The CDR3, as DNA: TGTGCCAGCAGTTCTGTGGGGGCTGGCGATCAGCCCCAGCATTTT.

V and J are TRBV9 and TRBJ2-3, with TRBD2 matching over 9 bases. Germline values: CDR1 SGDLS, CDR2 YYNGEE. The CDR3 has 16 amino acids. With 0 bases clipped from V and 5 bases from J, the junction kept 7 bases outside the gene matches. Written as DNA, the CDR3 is TGTGCCAGCAGCGTAGGGACTAGCGCTTCACAAGATACGCAGTATTTT. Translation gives CASSVGTSASQDTQYF.

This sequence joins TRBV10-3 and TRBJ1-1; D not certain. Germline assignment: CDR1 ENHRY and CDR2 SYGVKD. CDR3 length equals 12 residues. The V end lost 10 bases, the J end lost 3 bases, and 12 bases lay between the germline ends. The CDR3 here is CATGPPDTEAFF. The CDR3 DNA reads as TGTGCCACCGGGCCGCCGGACACTGAAGCTTTCTTT.

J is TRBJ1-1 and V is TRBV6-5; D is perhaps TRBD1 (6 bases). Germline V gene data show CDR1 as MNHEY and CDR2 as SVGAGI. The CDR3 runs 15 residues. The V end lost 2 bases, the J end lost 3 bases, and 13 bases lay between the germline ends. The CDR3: CASSYRQYRDTEAFF. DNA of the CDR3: TGTGCCAGCAGTTACCGACAATACAGGGACACTGAAGCTTTCTTT.

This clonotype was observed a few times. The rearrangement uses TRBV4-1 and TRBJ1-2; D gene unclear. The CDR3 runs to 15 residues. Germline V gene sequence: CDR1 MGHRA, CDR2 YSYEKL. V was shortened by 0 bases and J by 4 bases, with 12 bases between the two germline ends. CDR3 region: CASSQDLGYGYGYTF. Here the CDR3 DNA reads TGCGCCAGCAGCCAAGATTTAGGATACGGCTATGGCTACACCTTC.

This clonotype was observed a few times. The CDR3 loop is CASRVNTEAFF. In nucleotides, the CDR3 is TGCGCCAGCAGGGTGAACACTGAAGCTTTCTTT. The chain couples TRBV10-1 to TRBJ1-1; D is undetermined. Trimming stripped 6 bases from V and 0 bases from J, with 2 bases between. Germline V gives CDR1 WNHNN, CDR2 SYGVQD (reference sequence). The CDR3 is made up of 11 amino acids.

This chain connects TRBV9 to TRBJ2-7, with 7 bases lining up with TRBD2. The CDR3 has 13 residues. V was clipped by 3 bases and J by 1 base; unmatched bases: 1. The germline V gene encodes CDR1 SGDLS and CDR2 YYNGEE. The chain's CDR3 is CASSGLASYEQYF. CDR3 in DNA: TGTGCCAGCAGCGGACTAGCATCCTACGAGCAGTACTTC.